This paragraph reports one T cell receptor (beta chain). The CDR3 sequence is 14 residues long. Germline V gene data show CDR1 as SGHTA and CDR2 as FQGTGA. The junction had 7 bases not matched to a gene; V was cut back by 5 bases and J by 5 bases. This sample stems from a study of blood T cell repertoires in COVID-19. Using immunoSEQ multiplex PCR, the repertoire was profiled, and TCRdb retains in-frame clones only, with some absent. Here the sample spans approximately 56,000 clones, about 85% being singletons. This chain connects TRBV7-3 to TRBJ1-1; 8 bases are a match to TRBD1. Material for sequencing was peripheral blood. The sequence came from a woman older than 75 with acute or convalescent COVID-19. CDR3 sequence reads: CASSIRQGSTEAFF. CDR3 sequence (DNA): TGTGCCAGCAGCATTCGACAGGGGAGTACTGAAGCTTTCTTT.